This is a list of T cell receptor beta chains from one sample in a study of shared clonotypes between healthy human individuals. The data were produced by immunoSEQ multiplex PCR, yet TCRdb's version contains in-frame clones alone and is incomplete. This table holds about 2,200,000 clones, under 95% found once. Sequenced material: naive CD8+ T cells from PBMCs. These receptors came from a man between 18 and 29 years old in good health. Some clones in this sample may be carry-over from other donors' samples. The conserved cysteine and the conserved F or W are not part of the CDR3 here. The D gene is left open where the match is weak.

j_call v_call d_call cdr3_aa
TRBJ2-1 TRBV6-5 - ASSYGRTPAYNEQF
TRBJ1-1 TRBV30 - AWSTPGAEVNTEAF
TRBJ2-2 TRBV7-2 - ALLGTPGSRELF
TRBJ1-2 TRBV7-9 - ASSLGWQADGYT
TRBJ1-2 TRBV9 - ASSPSGLTNYGYT
TRBJ2-5 TRBV7-2 TRBD1 ASSLGDRGTETQY
TRBJ1-1 TRBV4-2 - ASSQKDGMNTEAF
TRBJ2-5 TRBV7-9 TRBD2 ASSHTSDETQY
TRBJ2-7 TRBV9 TRBD2 ASSAEGLADYEQY
TRBJ2-2 TRBV6-5 - ASRQGWTGELF
TRBJ1-2 TRBV5-1 - ASSSGQLYGYT
TRBJ1-2 TRBV29-1 - SAGDGYT
TRBJ2-3 TRBV7-2 - ASSTITDTQY
TRBJ2-7 TRBV28 TRBD1 ASSFGTGTYEQY
TRBJ1-2 TRBV10-3 TRBD1 ASGTGKDGYT
TRBJ2-5 TRBV4-2 TRBD2 ASSHTGLAAQETQY
TRBJ2-2 TRBV6-6 TRBD1 ASSFWTGTGELF
TRBJ2-1 TRBV29-1 TRBD2 SAVLAGTYNEQF
TRBJ2-6 TRBV28 - ATGDGANVLT
TRBJ1-1 TRBV28 - ASTLTFGATEAF
TRBJ2-2 TRBV15 - ATSRSTGELF
TRBJ2-5 TRBV2 TRBD2 ASSEGLAGETQY
TRBJ2-7 TRBV6-1 TRBD2 ASSPRTSALYEQY
TRBJ2-3 TRBV27 - ASRPRTSTDTQY
TRBJ2-1 TRBV12-5 TRBD2 ASGLALAGALGEQF
TRBJ1-2 TRBV9 - ASSVGGYGYT
TRBJ2-1 TRBV4-2 TRBD2 ASSQEALAGVGNEQF
TRBJ1-2 TRBV11-2 TRBD1 ASSLGDRLYYGYT
TRBJ1-1 TRBV7-8 - ASSLRAGSVTEAF
TRBJ2-2 TRBV7-6 - ASRRLSGGELF
TRBJ2-5 TRBV11-1 TRBD1 ASSLDDRVRGKETQY